Shown below are 17 T cell receptor beta chains from a single sample sequenced in a study of cytomegalovirus exposure and HLA in healthy donors (dated by TCRdb to 2017 to 2019). The library relied on the immunoSEQ multiplex PCR assay. For the multiplex PCR, a mixture combining 60 forward primers for TCR Vbeta segments and 13 reverse primers for TCR Jbeta segments was used. The immuneACCESS repertoire file appears here via TCRdb, limited to in-frame rearrangements. These files lack a portion of the clones; in checked studies, under half of the deficit traces to unresolved V genes, and the cause of the others is not known. The sample's records list 35,000 to 50,000 clones. The leading ten clones occupy 8% to 10% of the sample. The sequenced material came from PBMCs. Receptors originate from a male donor in good health and CMV-seronegative.

This sequence joins TRBV5-6 and TRBJ1-2, with D possibly being TRBD1 (5 bases). V was clipped by 2 bases and J by 3 bases, with 8 bases between them. Germline V gives CDR1 SGHDT, CDR2 YYEEEE. The CDR3 length is 13 residues. The CDR3 loop is CASSFGTDYGYTF. For the CDR3, the DNA is TGTGCCAGCAGCTTTGGGACTGACTATGGCTACACCTTC.

J is TRBJ2-7 and V is TRBV10-3; no firm D call. The CDR3 runs to 14 residues. V was shortened by 6 bases and J by 3 bases, with 15 bases between the two germline ends. Germline V gene lookup returns CDR1 ENHRY and CDR2 SYGVKD. The CDR3 sequence: CAIRAAGLGYEQYF. In DNA form, the CDR3 reads TGTGCCATCAGGGCTGCAGGATTGGGCTACGAGCAGTACTTC.

This chain joins TRBV4-1 and TRBJ2-1, with D possibly being TRBD2 (5 bases). Trimming stripped 4 bases from V and 2 bases from J, with 12 bases between. This CDR3 has 15 residues. In germline, CDR1 is MGHRA, CDR2 YSYEKL. CDR3 amino acids: CASSPRAGTYNEQFF. The CDR3 DNA sequence: TGCGCCAGCAGCCCCCGGGCCGGGACCTACAATGAGCAGTTCTTC.

The J gene is TRBJ2-2, the V gene TRBV2; 8 positions agree with TRBD2. The trim removed 6 bases at V and 5 bases at J, leaving 5 bases unmatched. This CDR3 region has 14 residues. CDR1 is SNHLY, CDR2 FYNNEI, per germline. The CDR3 loop reads CASRRLASTGELFF. DNA of the CDR3: TGTGCCAGCAGGCGACTAGCGTCTACCGGGGAGCTGTTTTTT.

V gene TRBV7-9 combines with J gene TRBJ2-4; the D gene is possibly TRBD1 (6 bases). With 5 bases removed from V and 0 bases from J, the gap between germline ends came to 14 bases. Per germline, CDR1 SEHNR and CDR2 FQNEAQ (reference sequence). There are 16 residues in the CDR3. The CDR3 bases are TGTGCCAGCAGCCCCGGGACACATCGAGCCAAAAACATTCAGTACTTC. This codes for CASSPGTHRAKNIQYF.

The chain recombines TRBV5-6 with TRBJ2-3; D remains ambiguous. CDR1 SGHDT and CDR2 YYEEEE come from the germline V gene. The CDR3 runs 15 residues. The V end lost 4 bases, the J end lost 7 bases, and 19 bases lay between the germline ends. The CDR3 reads CASSPRRLTRNTQYF. CDR3 coding DNA: TGTGCCAGCAGCCCTAGGCGATTGACTCGAAATACGCAGTATTTT.

The V and J genes are TRBV6-4 and TRBJ2-7; TRBD2 aligns across 9 bases. From germline, CDR1 is MRHNA and CDR2 SNTAGT. This CDR3 is built from 14 residues. V gave up 8 bases and J gave up 2 bases; unmatched junction bases: 7. DNA for the CDR3: TGTGCCAGCCGTCGCTTAGCGGGGGCCTACGAGCAGTACTTC. Its protein product is CASRRLAGAYEQYF.

CDR3 protein: CASSRGGISGRWGNEQFF. The CDR3 coding sequence is TGTGCCAGCTCTAGAGGAGGGATTAGCGGGAGGTGGGGCAATGAGCAGTTCTTC. The V gene is TRBV28, the J gene TRBJ2-1, with 10 bases matching TRBD2. Germline V gene lookup returns CDR1 MDHEN and CDR2 SYDVKM. CDR3 length equals 18 residues. V shed 8 bases and J 6 bases; nucleotides not matched to a gene: 19.

This chain uses TRBV5-6 with TRBJ2-5; a possible D gene is TRBD1 (5 bases). The V end was cut by 5 bases, the J end by 5 bases, with 13 bases between. Germline V gene lookup returns CDR1 SGHDT and CDR2 YYEEEE. The CDR3 has 13 residues. Here the CDR3 DNA reads TGTGCCAGCAGGCCGGCAGGGCTGGAGACCCAGTACTTC. Translating gives CASRPAGLETQYF.

The chain carries TRBV7-9 and TRBJ2-5; D not resolved. Trimming shortened V by 6 bases and J by 4 bases, and 27 bases separated the two germline ends. Germline V gene sequence: CDR1 SEHNR, CDR2 FQNEAQ (reference sequence). The length of the CDR3 is 18 residues. The chain's CDR3 is CASSHPARISNSGETQYF. DNA for the CDR3: TGTGCCAGCAGTCACCCCGCACGGATCAGTAACTCGGGAGAGACCCAGTACTTC. Full variable domain (missing parts from reference TRBV7-9 and TRBJ2-5): DTGVSQNPRHKITKRGQNVTFRCDPISEHNRLYWYRQTLGQGPEFLTYFQNEAQLEKSRLLSDRFSAERPKGSFSTLEIQRTEQGDSAMYLCASSHPARISNSGETQYFGPGTRLLVL.

CDR3 loop: CATPANAGTPVTSTDTQYF. The CDR3 nucleotides are TGTGCCACCCCCGCCAACGCCGGGACACCGGTGACTAGCACAGATACGCAGTATTTT. The J gene is TRBJ2-3, the V gene TRBV13, with D possibly matching TRBD1 (6 bases). Between the trimmed V and J ends, which lost 10 bases and 0 bases, there was a span of 29 bases. The CDR3 spans 19 residues. CDR1 and CDR2 (germline): PRHDT, FYEKMQ (reference sequence).

The V and J genes are TRBV7-3 and TRBJ2-1; 10 nucleotides line up with TRBD2. Germline-derived CDR1 and CDR2 are SGHTA and FQGTGA. The CDR3 length is 17 residues. Trimming removed 0 bases from V and 9 bases from J; junction bases left unmatched: 11. This CDR3 reads CASSLTASGRPQGEQFF. The CDR3 region has the DNA TGTGCCAGCAGCTTAACGGCTAGCGGGAGACCGCAAGGTGAGCAGTTCTTC.

The genes are TRBV11-2 and TRBJ1-1; D unresolved. This CDR3 spans 13 amino acids. The V and J ends lost 8 bases and 6 bases respectively, with 16 bases between them. The V gene's germline CDR1 is SGHAT and CDR2 FQNNGV. This CDR3 is CASRGMAEPEAFF. The CDR3 DNA follows: TGTGCCAGCCGCGGGATGGCGGAGCCTGAAGCTTTCTTT.

This chain joins TRBV27 and TRBJ2-1; tentative D call: TRBD2 (7 bases). Germline lookup yields CDR1 MNHEY and CDR2 SMNVEV (reference sequence). The CDR3 covers 16 residues. Trimming shortened V by 0 bases and J by 5 bases, and 14 bases separated the two germline ends. CDR3 amino acids: CASSLSGWEGDNEQFF. Here the CDR3 DNA reads TGTGCCAGCAGTTTATCGGGGTGGGAGGGGGACAATGAGCAGTTCTTC.

The CDR3 DNA follows: TGTGCCAGCAGGACAGAAACCTACGAGCAGTACTTC. Translation gives CASRTETYEQYF. The chain employs TRBV2 and TRBJ2-7; D may be TRBD1 (5 bases). This CDR3 is 12 amino acids long. The germline CDR1 and CDR2 sequences are SNHLY and FYNNEI. Between the trimmed V and J ends, which lost 6 bases and 2 bases, there was a span of 8 bases.

This chain connects TRBV6-6 to TRBJ1-3; TRBD1 matches at 7 bases. Germline lookup yields CDR1 MNHNY and CDR2 SVGAGI (reference sequence). The length of the CDR3 is 16 residues. The V segment lost 0 bases and the J segment 1 base; nucleotides outside the gene matches: 3. The CDR3 here is CASSYSTGRSGNTIYF. The CDR3 DNA is TGTGCCAGCAGTTACTCGACAGGGCGGTCTGGAAACACCATATATTTT.

The rearrangement joins TRBV29-1 to TRBJ2-7; the D gene is possibly TRBD2 (5 bases). The V gene's germline CDR1 is SQVTM and CDR2 ANQGSEA. The CDR3 is made up of 11 amino acids. V was pared by 4 bases and J by 3 bases, with 7 bases between. CDR3 protein: CSVGTYYEQYF. CDR3 DNA: TGCAGCGTTGGGACTTACTACGAGCAGTACTTC.